The text below deals with one T cell receptor (beta chain). The antigen remains undetermined. Constant-segment primers were used for 5'RACE, and the resulting TCR alpha and TCR beta cDNA libraries carried sample barcodes and UMIs. TCRdb called the 5' RACE reads again in MiXCR, with one record for every CDR3 protein. The repertoire holds some 410,000 distinct CDR3 sequences, more than 20% seen once, with around 13% in the top ten. The CDR3 totals 15 residues. The V and J ends lost 5 bases and 9 bases respectively, with 20 bases between them. The germline gives CDR1 SGHVS, CDR2 FQNEAQ. The record originates from a study of T-cell memory formation after mild COVID-19. The study's findings and limits: Researchers found some responding clones in pre-infection memory, a sign that cross-reactive memory joined.

Sequencing was carried out using PBMCs or a T cell subset sorted from them (not recorded which). The chain links TRBV7-8 to TRBJ2-1; tentatively, D is TRBD2 (6 bases). This TCR was recovered from an adult woman who had mild COVID-19 (a few samples of this study predate the infection). Cell type and time point are not known. CDR3 region: CASSARDSRVAEQFF. The CDR3 bases are TGTGCCAGCAGCGCCCGGGACTCCCGAGTTGCTGAGCAGTTCTTC.